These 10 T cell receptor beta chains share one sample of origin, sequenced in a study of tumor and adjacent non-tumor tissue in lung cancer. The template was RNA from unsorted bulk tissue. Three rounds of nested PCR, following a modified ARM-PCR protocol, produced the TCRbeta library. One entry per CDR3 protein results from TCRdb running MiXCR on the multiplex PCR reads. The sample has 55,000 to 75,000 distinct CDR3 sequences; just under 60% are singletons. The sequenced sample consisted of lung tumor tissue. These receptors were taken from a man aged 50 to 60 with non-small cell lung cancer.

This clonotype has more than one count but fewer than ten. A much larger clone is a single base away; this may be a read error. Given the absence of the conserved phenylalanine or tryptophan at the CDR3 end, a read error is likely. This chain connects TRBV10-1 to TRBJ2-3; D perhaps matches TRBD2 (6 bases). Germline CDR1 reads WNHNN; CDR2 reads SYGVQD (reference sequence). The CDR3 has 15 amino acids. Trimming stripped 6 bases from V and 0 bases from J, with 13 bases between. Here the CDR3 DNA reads TGCGCCAGCAGCTCCGGGACTCGTAGCACAGATACGCAGTATCTT. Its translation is CASSSGTRSTDTQYL.

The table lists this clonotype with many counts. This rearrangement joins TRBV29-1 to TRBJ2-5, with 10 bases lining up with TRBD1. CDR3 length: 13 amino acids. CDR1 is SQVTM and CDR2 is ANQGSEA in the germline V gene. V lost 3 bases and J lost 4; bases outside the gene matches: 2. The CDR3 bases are TGCAGCGTTGATCGGACAGGGGGAGAGACCCAGTACTTC. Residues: CSVDRTGGETQYF.

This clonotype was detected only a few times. The CDR3 DNA is TGTGCCAGCAGTGTCCGCAGCGGGATTGAGCAGTTCTTC. Translated: CASSVRSGIEQFF. The chain employs TRBV6-4 and TRBJ2-1; 7 bases agree with TRBD2. Germline V CDR1 and CDR2: MRHNA, SNTAGT. This CDR3 is 13 amino acids long. Germline trimming cut 4 bases from V and 9 bases from J; bases unmatched to any gene: 6.

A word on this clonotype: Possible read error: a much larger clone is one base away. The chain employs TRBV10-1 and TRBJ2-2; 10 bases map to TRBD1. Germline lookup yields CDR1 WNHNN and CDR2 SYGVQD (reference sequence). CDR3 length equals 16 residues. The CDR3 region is CTSNDDRGRVTGELFF. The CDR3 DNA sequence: TGCACCAGCAACGATGACAGGGGGCGAGTCACCGGGGAGCTGTTTTTT.

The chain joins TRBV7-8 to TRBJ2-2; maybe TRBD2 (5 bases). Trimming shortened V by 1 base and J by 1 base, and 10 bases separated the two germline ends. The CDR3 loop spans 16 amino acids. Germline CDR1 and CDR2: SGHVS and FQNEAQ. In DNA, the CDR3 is TGTGCCAGCAGCTTAGTGGAGGTACTGAACACCGGGGAGCTGTTTTTT. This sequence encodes CASSLVEVLNTGELFF. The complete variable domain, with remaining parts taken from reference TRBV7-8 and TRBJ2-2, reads GAGVSQSPRYKVAKRGQDVALRCDPISGHVSLFWYQQALGQGPEFLTYFQNEAQLDKSGLPSDRFFAERPEGSVSTLKIQRTQQEDSAVYLCASSLVEVLNTGELFFGEGSRLTVL.

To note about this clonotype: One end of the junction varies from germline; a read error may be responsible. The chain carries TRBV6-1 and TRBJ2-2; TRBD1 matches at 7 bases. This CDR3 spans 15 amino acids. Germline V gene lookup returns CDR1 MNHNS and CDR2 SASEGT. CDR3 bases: TGTGCCAGCAGCCGACAGGGAGTCAACACCGGGGAGCCGTTTTTT. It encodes CASSRQGVNTGEPFF.

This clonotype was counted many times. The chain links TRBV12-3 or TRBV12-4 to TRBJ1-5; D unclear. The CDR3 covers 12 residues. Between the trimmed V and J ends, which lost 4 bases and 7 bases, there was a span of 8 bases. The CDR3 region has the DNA TGTGCCAGCAGTTGGCAGGACCAGCCCCAGCATTTT. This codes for CASSWQDQPQHF.

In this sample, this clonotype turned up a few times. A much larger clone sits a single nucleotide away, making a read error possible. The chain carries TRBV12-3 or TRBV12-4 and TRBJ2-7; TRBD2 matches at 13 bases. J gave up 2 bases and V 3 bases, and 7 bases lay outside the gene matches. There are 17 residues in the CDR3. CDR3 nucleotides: TGTGCCAGCAGTTTTTCAGGGACTAGCGGGACGACCTACGAGCAGTACTTC. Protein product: CASSFSGTSGTTYEQYF.

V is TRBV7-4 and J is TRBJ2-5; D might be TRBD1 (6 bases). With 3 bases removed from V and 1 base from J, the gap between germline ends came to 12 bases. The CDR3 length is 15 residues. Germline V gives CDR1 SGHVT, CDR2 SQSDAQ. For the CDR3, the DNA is TGTGCCAGCAGCTTTGCAGGGGCAGGCCAAGAGACCCAGTACTTC. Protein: CASSFAGAGQETQYF.

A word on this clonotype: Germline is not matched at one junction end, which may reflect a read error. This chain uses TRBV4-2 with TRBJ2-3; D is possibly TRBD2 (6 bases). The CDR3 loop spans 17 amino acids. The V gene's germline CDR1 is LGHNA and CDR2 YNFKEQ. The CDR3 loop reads CASSQDAGLAPGDSQYF. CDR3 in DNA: TGTGCCAGCAGCCAAGATGCGGGGCTAGCGCCCGGAGATTCGCAGTATTTT.